Sequencing of this T cell receptor (beta chain) was carried out in a study of blood T cell repertoires in COVID-19. Assay used: immunoSEQ multiplex PCR; TCRdb lists only in-frame clones, some missing. Of roughly 260,000 clones in the sample, 83% were seen once. Trimming removed 4 bases from V and 5 bases from J, with 15 bases in between. The germline CDR1 and CDR2 sequences are SGHDT and YYEEEE. The CDR3 is 15 amino acids. Clinical history as reported by participants underpinned cohort assignment. V and J are TRBV5-6 and TRBJ2-2; D not resolved. Source material: PBMCs or T cells enriched from blood (not recorded which). The receptor was derived from a woman aged 35 to 49 who had been exposed to COVID-19. The DNA for the CDR3 is TGTGCCAGCAGCATTTACTCCCCGCGTACCGGGGAGCTGTTTTTT. Amino acids: CASSIYSPRTGELFF.